This T cell receptor (beta chain) was retrieved from a study of blood T cell repertoires in COVID-19. Overall study: Samples taken during acute and convalescent COVID-19 were collected in the United States, Italy and Spain. T cells, B-cell-depleted T cells, or PBMCs provided the cDNA or gDNA that served as material.

Authors' methods: How many nucleated cells were present was estimated from reference gene primer amplification. Clones were sequenced by immunoSEQ multiplex PCR, and TCRdb holds only the in-frame ones, with some missing. V and J calls and clone size are given by that table; D and trimming were obtained from the DNA. This table holds about 110,000 clones, 86% found once. The germline gives CDR1 LGHDT, CDR2 YNNKEL (reference sequence). With 1 base removed from V and 4 bases from J, the gap between germline ends came to 8 bases. The CDR3 has 14 residues. V usage is TRBV3-1 (or the pseudogene TRBV3-2) and J usage is TRBJ1-3; no reliable D call. The sequencing sample was made of peripheral blood. This clonotype originated in a man in his forties with acute or convalescent COVID-19. Written as DNA, the CDR3 is TGTGCCAGCAGCCAAGTGACGGGAGGAAACACCATATATTTT. Its protein product is CASSQVTGGNTIYF.